This T cell receptor beta chain was recorded in a study of neurological immune-mediated disorders. On the study more broadly: For the approximately 34 multiple sclerosis patients, the disease was relapsing-remitting in 31 and secondary progressive in 3. Study-wide points: Multiple sclerosis patients had less TCR clonal expansion than even healthy controls, unlike HTLV-1-associated myelopathy.

Synthesis of cDNA was carried out by template-switch 5'RACE. The reaction used 10-nucleotide random UMIs. From the 5' RACE reads, TCRdb called clonotypes with MiXCR, one entry per CDR3 protein. The sample yields tens of thousands of distinct CDR3 sequences, 3.4% seen once. This clonotype was picked up many times. Its antigen remains unidentified. Between the trimmed V and J ends, which lost 5 bases and 4 bases, there was a span of 9 bases. CDR3 length: 13 residues. Sequenced: PBMCs. The source of this sequence is a man in his forties with multiple sclerosis. This chain connects TRBV12-3 or TRBV12-4 to TRBJ1-5; the D is unclear. CDR3 amino acids: CASSPSGNQPQHF. CDR3 bases: TGTGCCAGCAGTCCCAGCGGTAATCAGCCCCAGCATTTT.